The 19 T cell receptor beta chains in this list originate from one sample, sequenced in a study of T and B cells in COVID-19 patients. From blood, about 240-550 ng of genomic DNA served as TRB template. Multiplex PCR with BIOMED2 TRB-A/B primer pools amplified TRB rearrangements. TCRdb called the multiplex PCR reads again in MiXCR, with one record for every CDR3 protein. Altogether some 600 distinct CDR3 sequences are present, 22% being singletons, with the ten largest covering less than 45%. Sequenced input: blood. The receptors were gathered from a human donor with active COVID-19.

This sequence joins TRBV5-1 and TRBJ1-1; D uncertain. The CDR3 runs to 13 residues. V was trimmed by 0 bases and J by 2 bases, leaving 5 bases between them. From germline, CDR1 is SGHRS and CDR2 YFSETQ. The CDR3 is CASSLEGNTEAFF. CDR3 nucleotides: TGCGCCAGCAGCTTGGAAGGTAACACTGAAGCTTTCTTT.

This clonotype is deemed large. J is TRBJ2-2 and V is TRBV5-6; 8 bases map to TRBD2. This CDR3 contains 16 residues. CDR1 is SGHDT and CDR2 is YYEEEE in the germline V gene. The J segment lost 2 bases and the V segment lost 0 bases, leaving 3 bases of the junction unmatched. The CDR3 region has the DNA TGTGCCAGCAGCTTGGGACTAGCGCACAACACCGGGGAGCTGTTTTTT. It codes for CASSLGLAHNTGELFF.

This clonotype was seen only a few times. The CDR3 DNA follows: TGTGCCAGCAGAGGGACAGGGAGGCAAGAGACCCAGTACTTC. Translated: CASRGTGRQETQYF. The chain combines TRBV27 with TRBJ2-5; 9 bases match TRBD1. This CDR3 spans 14 amino acids. Germline lookup yields CDR1 MNHEY and CDR2 SMNVEV (reference sequence). V was clipped by 6 bases and J by 2 bases; unmatched bases: 4.

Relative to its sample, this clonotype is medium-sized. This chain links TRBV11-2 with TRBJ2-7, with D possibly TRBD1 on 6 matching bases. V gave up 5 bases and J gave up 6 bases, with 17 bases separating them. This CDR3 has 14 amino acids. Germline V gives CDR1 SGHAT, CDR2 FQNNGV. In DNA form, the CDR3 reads TGTGCCAGCAGCCCCTCGCGGTGGGGGCTCGAGCAGTACTTC. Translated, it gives CASSPSRWGLEQYF.

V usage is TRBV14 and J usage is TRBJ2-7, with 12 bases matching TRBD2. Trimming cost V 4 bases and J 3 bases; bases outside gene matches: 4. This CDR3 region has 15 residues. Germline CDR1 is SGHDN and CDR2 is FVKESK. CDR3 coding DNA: TGTGCCAGCAGCCGGGGACTAGCGGGCGGCTACGAGCAGTACTTC. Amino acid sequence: CASSRGLAGGYEQYF.

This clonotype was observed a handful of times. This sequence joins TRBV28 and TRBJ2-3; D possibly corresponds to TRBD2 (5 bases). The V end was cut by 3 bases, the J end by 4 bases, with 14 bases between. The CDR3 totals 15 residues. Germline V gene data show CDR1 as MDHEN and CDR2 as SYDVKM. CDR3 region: CASSFVTSVSDTQYF. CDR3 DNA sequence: TGTGCCAGCAGTTTCGTAACTAGTGTCTCAGATACGCAGTATTTT.

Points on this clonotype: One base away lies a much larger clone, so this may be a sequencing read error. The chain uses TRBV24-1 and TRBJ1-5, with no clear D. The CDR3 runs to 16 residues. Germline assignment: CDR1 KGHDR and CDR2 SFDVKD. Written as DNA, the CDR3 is TGTGCCACCCCCCCCCCTGTGAGGTTACGCAATCAGCCCCGGCATTTT. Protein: CATPPPVRLRNQPRHF.

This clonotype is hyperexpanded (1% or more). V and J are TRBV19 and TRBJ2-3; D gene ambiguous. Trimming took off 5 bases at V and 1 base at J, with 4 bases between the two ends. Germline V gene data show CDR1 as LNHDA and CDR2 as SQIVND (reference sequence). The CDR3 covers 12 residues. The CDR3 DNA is TGTGCCAGTAGTCCCCGCACAGATACGCAGTATTTT. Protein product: CASSPRTDTQYF.

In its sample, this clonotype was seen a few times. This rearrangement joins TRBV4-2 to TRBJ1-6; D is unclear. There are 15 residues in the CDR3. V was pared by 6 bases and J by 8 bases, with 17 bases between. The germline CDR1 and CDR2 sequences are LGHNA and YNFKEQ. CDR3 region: CASRQKNPADSPLHF. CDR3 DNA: TGTGCCAGCAGACAAAAAAACCCGGCGGATTCACCCCTCCACTTT.

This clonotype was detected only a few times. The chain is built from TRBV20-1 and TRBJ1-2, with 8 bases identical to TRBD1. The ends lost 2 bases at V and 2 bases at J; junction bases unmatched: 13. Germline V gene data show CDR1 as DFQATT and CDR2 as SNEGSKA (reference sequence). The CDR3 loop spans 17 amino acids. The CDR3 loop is CSARPAGAGGENYGYTF. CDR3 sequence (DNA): TGCAGTGCTAGACCCGCCGGGGCAGGGGGCGAAAACTATGGCTACACCTTC.

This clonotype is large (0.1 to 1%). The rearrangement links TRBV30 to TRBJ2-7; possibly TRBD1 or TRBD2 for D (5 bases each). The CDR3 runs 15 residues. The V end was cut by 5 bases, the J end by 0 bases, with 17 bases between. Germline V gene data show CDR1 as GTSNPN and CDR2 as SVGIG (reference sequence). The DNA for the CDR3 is TGTGCCTGGCGATTCGGGACGGCGAGCTCCTACGAGCAGTACTTC. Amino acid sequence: CAWRFGTASSYEQYF.

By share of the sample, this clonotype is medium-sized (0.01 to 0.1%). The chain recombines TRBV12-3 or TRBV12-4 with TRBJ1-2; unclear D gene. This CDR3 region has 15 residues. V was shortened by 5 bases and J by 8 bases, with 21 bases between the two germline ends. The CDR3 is CASSPTETALRGYTF. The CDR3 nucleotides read TGTGCCAGCAGTCCTACGGAGACGGCGCTAAGGGGCTACACCTTC.

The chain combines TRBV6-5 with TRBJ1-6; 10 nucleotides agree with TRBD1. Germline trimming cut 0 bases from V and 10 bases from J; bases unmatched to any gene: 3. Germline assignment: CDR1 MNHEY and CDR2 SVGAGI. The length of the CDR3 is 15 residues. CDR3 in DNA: TGTGCCAGCAGTTACTCGGACAGGGGGAGCTCACCCCTCCACTTT. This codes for CASSYSDRGSSPLHF.

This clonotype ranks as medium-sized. In nucleotides, the CDR3 is TGTGCCAGCAGTTTAGATGAGGGGTATGGCTACACCTTC. As protein: CASSLDEGYGYTF. This chain links TRBV12-3 or TRBV12-4 with TRBJ1-2, with D possibly being TRBD1 (5 bases). The V gene lost 1 base and the J gene lost 5 bases, with 8 bases spanning the gap. This CDR3 contains 13 residues.

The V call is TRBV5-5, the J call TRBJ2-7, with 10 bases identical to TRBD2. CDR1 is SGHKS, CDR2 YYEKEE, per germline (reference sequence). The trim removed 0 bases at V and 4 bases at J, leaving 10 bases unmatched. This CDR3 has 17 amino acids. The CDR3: CASSLVSPLAGEYEQYF. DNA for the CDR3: TGTGCCAGCAGCTTGGTGTCCCCTCTAGCGGGGGAGTACGAGCAGTACTTC.

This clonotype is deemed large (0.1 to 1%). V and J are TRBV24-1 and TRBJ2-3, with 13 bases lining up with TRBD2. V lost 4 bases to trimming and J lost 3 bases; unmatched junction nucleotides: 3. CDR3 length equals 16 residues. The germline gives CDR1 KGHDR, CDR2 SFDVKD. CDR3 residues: CATSDQGLAGTDTQYF. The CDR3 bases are TGTGCCACCAGTGACCAGGGACTAGCGGGGACAGATACGCAGTATTTT.

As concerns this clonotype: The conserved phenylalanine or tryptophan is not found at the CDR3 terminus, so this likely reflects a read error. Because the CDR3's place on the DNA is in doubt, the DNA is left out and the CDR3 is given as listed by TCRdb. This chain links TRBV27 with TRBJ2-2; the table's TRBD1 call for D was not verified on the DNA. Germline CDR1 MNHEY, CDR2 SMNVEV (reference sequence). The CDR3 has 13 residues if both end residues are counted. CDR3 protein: CASSWRSTGERGG.

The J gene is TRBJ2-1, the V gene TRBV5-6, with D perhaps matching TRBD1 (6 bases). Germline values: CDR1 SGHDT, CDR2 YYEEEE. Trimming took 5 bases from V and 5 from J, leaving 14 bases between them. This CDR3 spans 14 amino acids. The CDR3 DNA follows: TGTGCCAGCAGGCTGGGGACAAGGAACAATGAGCAGTTCTTC. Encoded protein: CASRLGTRNNEQFF.

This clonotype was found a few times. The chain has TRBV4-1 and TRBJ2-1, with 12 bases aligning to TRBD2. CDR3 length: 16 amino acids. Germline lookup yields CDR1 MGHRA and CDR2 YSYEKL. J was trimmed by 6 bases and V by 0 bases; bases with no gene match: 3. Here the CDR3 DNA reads TGCGCCAGCAGCCAAGATTCTAGCGGGGGGGCCAATGAGCAGTTCTTC. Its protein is CASSQDSSGGANEQFF.